The present entry profiles one TCR beta chain with its context. Its antigen remains unknown. The entry originates in a study of beta chain features in type 1 diabetes. Study-wide results and limits: Diminished insertions and augmented deletions at VDJ junctions characterized type 1 diabetes patients. Type 1 diabetes patients showed a moderate but significant shortening of TCRB CDR3s in all four CD4+ subsets.

CD4+ cells of the naive, central memory, regulatory and stem cell-like memory types were sorted via CD45RO/CCR7/CD25/CD127/CD95/CD27. Purity of each sorted population was above 95%. Reverse transcribing all isolated RNA meant expressed TCRB transcripts were sequenced. Samples of naive, central memory and regulatory T cells yielded a mean of about 3.8 million reads. Assay used: immunoSEQ multiplex PCR; TCRdb lists only in-frame clones, some missing. The table lists over 90,000 clones, 28% of them singletons, with 0.53% in the top ten. The V gene lost 5 bases and the J gene lost 6 bases, with 17 bases spanning the gap. Looked up from germline, CDR1 is SGHAT and CDR2 is FQNNGV. The CDR3 spans 14 residues.

The source of this sequence is a woman younger than 35 with type 1 diabetes. The sample was central memory CD4+ T cells from blood. This sequence joins TRBV11-2 and TRBJ2-7; D is possibly TRBD1 (5 bases). The CDR3 loop is CASSPGFGAIEQYF. The CDR3 DNA follows: TGTGCCAGCAGCCCCGGGTTTGGGGCGATCGAGCAGTACTTC.